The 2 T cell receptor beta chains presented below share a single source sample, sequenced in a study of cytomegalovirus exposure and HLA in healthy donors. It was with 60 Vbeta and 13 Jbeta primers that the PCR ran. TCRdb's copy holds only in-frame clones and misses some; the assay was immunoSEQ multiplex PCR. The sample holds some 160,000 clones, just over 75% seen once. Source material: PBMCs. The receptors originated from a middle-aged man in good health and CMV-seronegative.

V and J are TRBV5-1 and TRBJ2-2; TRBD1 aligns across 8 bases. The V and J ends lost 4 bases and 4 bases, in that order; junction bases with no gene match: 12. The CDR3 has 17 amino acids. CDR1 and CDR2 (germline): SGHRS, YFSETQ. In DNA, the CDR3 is TGCGCCAGCAGCGTGATGACGCCCGGGACAGGCACCGGGGAGCTGTTTTTT. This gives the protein CASSVMTPGTGTGELFF.

CDR3 nucleotides: TGTGCCAGCAGTACTTTAAGCGGGAGGCCCAGCGAGGAGCTGTTTTTT. This sequence encodes CASSTLSGRPSEELFF. J is TRBJ2-2 and V is TRBV27; 9 bases are a match to TRBD2. The CDR3 extends over 16 amino acids. The V gene's germline CDR1 is MNHEY and CDR2 SMNVEV (reference sequence). With 5 bases clipped from V and 10 bases from J, the junction kept 14 bases outside the gene matches.